This TCR beta chain is drawn from a study of human T cells and chemical hapten exposure. Overall study findings and caveats: TCRs exceeding a frequency of 1 in 1000 stayed unchanged under DPC sensitization.

The CDR3 spans 16 residues. The germline CDR1 and CDR2 sequences are LNHNV and YYDKDF (reference sequence). V lost 2 bases and J lost 0, with 12 bases in between. Time point here: healthy volunteer bleed at 6 weeks. Whole blood that had not been fractionated was the source of extracted total RNA. The library put unique molecular identifiers onto individual cDNA molecules. TCRdb processed the RACE reads anew with MiXCR; each CDR3 protein has one entry. The table records fewer than 100,000 distinct CDR3 sequences, roughly 7.9% of them present only once. There are many counts of this clonotype. Antigen specificity is unknown.

This chain uses TRBV15 with TRBJ2-3; TRBD2 is a possible D gene (6 bases). The receptor was derived from a female donor in good health. Some clones in this sample may be carry-over from other donors' samples. Sequencing used whole blood. This chain's CDR3 is CATSRRSGASTDTQYF. CDR3 nucleotide sequence: TGTGCCACCAGCAGACGTAGCGGAGCTAGCACAGATACGCAGTATTTT.